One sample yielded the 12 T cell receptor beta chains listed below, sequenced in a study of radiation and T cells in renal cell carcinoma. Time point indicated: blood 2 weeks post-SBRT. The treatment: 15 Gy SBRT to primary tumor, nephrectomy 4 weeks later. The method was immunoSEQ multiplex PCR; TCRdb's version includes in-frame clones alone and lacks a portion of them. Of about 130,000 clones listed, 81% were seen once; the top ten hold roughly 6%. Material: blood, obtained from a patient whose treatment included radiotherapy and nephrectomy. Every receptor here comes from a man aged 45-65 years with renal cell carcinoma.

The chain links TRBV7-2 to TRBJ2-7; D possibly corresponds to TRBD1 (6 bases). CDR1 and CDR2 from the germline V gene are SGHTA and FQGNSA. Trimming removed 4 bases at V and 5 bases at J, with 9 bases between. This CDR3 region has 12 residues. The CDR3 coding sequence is TGTGCCAGCAGCTCTACAGGGAACGAGCAGTACTTC. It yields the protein CASSSTGNEQYF.

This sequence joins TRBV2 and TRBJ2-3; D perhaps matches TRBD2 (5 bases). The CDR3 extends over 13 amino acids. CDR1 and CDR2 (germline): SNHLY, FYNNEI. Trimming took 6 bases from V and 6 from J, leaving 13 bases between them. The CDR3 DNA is TGTGCCAGCAGCCGAGCGGTAGGGGATACGCAGTATTTT. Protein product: CASSRAVGDTQYF.

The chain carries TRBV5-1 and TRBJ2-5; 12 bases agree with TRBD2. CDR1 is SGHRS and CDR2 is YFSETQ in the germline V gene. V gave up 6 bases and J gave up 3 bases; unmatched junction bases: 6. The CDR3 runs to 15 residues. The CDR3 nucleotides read TGCGCCAGCACCAGACTAGCGGGAGACGAAGAGACCCAGTACTTC. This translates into CASTRLAGDEETQYF.

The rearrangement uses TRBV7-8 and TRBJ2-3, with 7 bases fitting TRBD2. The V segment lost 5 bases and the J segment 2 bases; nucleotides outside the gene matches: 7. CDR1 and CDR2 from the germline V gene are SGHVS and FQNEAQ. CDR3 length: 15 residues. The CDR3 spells CASSVGLQFTDTQYF. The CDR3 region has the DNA TGTGCCAGCAGCGTGGGACTACAGTTCACAGATACGCAGTATTTT.

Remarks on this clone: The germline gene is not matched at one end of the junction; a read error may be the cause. CDR3 loop: CAWSVLRGQGVF. CDR3 sequence (DNA): TGTGCCTGGAGTGTACTCAGGGGACAAGGGGTCTTC. J is TRBJ2-1 and V is TRBV30; maybe TRBD1 (6 bases). This CDR3 region has 12 residues. CDR1 and CDR2 (germline): GTSNPN, SVGIG (reference sequence). The whole variable domain, filled in from reference TRBV30 and TRBJ2-1, reads SQTIHQWPATLVQPVGSPLSLECTVEGTSNPNLYWYRQAAGRGLQLLFYSVGIGQISSEVPQNLSASRPQDRQFILSSKKLLLSDSGFYLCAWSVLRGQGVFGPGTRLTVL.

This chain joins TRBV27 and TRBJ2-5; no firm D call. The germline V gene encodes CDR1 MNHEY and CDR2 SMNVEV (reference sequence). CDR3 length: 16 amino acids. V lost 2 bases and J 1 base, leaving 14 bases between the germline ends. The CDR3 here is CASSLRAATIQETQYF. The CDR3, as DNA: TGTGCCAGCAGTTTAAGGGCGGCAACCATCCAAGAGACCCAGTACTTC.

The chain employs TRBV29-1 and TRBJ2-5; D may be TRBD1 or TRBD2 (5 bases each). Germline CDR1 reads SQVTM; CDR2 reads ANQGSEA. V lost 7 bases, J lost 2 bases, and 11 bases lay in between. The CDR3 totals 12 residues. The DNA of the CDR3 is TGCAGCGGCCGGGACGGTCAAGAGACCCAGTACTTC. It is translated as CSGRDGQETQYF.

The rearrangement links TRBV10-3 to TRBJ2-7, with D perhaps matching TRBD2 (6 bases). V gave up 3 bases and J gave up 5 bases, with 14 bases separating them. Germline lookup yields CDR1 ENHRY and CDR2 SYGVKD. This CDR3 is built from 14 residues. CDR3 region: CAISDVLRGNEQYF. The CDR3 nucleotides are TGTGCCATCAGTGATGTGTTACGGGGGAACGAGCAGTACTTC.

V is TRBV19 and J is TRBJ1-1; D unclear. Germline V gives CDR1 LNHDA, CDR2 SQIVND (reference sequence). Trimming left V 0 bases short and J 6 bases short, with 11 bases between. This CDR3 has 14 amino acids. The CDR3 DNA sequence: TGTGCCAGTAGTATAGATCGATCTTTCTCTGAAGCTTTCTTT. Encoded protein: CASSIDRSFSEAFF.

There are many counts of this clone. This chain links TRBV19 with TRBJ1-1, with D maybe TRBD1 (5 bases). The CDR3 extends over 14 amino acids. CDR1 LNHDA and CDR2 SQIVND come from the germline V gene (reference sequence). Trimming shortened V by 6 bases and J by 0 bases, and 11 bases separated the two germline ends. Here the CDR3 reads CASSPAGLNTEAFF. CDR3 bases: TGTGCCAGTAGCCCCGCGGGGCTGAACACTGAAGCTTTCTTT.

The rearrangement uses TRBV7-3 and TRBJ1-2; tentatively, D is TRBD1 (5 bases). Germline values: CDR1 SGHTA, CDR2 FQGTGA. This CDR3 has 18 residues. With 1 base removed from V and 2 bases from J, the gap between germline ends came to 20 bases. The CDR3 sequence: CASSLRPDKLNLNYGYTF. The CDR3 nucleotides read TGTGCCAGCAGCTTAAGACCGGACAAGCTCAATTTGAACTATGGCTACACCTTC.

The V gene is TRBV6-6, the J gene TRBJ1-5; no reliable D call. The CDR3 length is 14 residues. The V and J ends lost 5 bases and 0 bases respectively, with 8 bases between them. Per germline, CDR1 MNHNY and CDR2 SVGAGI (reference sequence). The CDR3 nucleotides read TGTGCCAGCAGTCAATACAATAGCAATCAGCCCCAGCATTTT. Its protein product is CASSQYNSNQPQHF.